The 26 T cell receptor beta chains below were found in one sample sequenced in a study of regulatory T cells in long-lasting Graves disease. Time point noted: newly diagnosed GD, antithyroid drugs for less than 3 months. After RNA was extracted from PBMCs, the TCR library was made from it. CDR3-region Arm-PCR and iRepertoire HTBI primers produced the TCR beta libraries. From the multiplex PCR reads, TCRdb called clonotypes with MiXCR, one entry per CDR3 protein. The table records around 500,000 distinct CDR3 sequences, more than 10% of them present only once. This same sample was also taken into another study, of T cells in Graves' hyperthyroidism and ophthalmopathy.

The sample consisted of peripheral blood mononuclear cells (PBMCs), taken at new diagnosis, from a patient treated with antithyroid drugs. These receptors originate from a woman in her twenties or thirties with Graves disease.

The genes are TRBV5-4 and TRBJ2-3, with 8 bases lining up with TRBD2. After removal of 3 bases from V and 2 bases from J, the junction contained 5 bases not matched to a gene. The CDR3 totals 15 residues. CDR1 is SGHNT, CDR2 YYREEE, per germline (reference sequence). In DNA form, the CDR3 reads TGTGCCAGCAGCTCCAAGCGGGAGAACACAGATACGCAGTATTTT. It translates to CASSSKRENTDTQYF.

The table lists this clonotype with a few counts. An end of the junction does not agree with germline; a read error may underlie this. The V and J genes are TRBV28 and TRBJ1-1; D is undetermined. Germline V gene sequence: CDR1 MDHEN, CDR2 SYDVKM. This CDR3 spans 14 amino acids. The CDR3 loop is CASSLFAENTEASF. DNA of the CDR3: TGTGCCAGCAGTTTATTTGCGGAGAACACTGAAGCTTCCTTT.

V usage is TRBV19 and J usage is TRBJ1-5; no clear D gene. Trimming took 2 bases from V and 6 from J, leaving 8 bases between them. CDR3 length: 13 amino acids. Germline CDR1 LNHDA, CDR2 SQIVND (reference sequence). The CDR3 protein is CASSIQRAQPQHF. The CDR3 DNA reads as TGTGCCAGTAGTATACAGCGAGCTCAGCCCCAGCATTTT.

This clonotype has a count of ten or more. J is TRBJ2-7 and V is TRBV6-1; TRBD1 matches at 8 bases. The CDR3 is made up of 14 amino acids. The J segment lost 2 bases and the V segment lost 6 bases, leaving 6 bases of the junction unmatched. CDR1 and CDR2 (germline): MNHNS, SASEGT. DNA for the CDR3: TGTGCCAGCAGGAGGACAGGGTTGACCTACGAGCAGTACTTC. It encodes CASRRTGLTYEQYF.

This clonotype has more than one count but fewer than ten. The chain joins TRBV7-9 to TRBJ1-2, with 9 bases fitting TRBD1. Per germline, CDR1 SEHNR and CDR2 FQNEAQ (reference sequence). The CDR3 contains 14 residues. The V and J ends lost 5 bases and 6 bases, in that order; junction bases with no gene match: 7. CDR3 DNA sequence: TGTGCCAGCAGCACCCGGGACAGGGTCGATGGCTACACCTTC. Translated: CASSTRDRVDGYTF.

This clonotype was counted many times. The chain recombines TRBV20-1 with TRBJ1-6; D gene uncertain. Deletions cut 0 bases from V and 5 bases from J, with 14 bases between. Germline assignment: CDR1 DFQATT and CDR2 SNEGSKA (reference sequence). The CDR3 spans 16 residues. CDR3 nucleotides: TGCAGTGCTAGAGACTTCCTCCGAGCTGATAATTCACCCCTCCACTTT. Translation: CSARDFLRADNSPLHF.

This clonotype occurred many times. The chain carries TRBV7-2 and TRBJ1-1; TRBD1 agrees at 8 bases. The ends lost 5 bases at V and 4 bases at J; junction bases unmatched: 6. This CDR3 contains 14 residues. CDR1 is SGHTA, CDR2 FQGNSA, per germline. CDR3: CASSRNTGGTEAFF. The CDR3 DNA sequence: TGTGCCAGCAGCCGCAACACAGGGGGCACTGAAGCTTTCTTT.

As for this clonotype: The junction departs from the called germline gene at one end, perhaps through a read error. This chain connects TRBV11-3 to TRBJ2-1; 8 bases are shared with TRBD2. This CDR3 is 17 amino acids long. Germline lookup yields CDR1 SGHNT and CDR2 YENEEA. This chain's CDR3 is CASSQDLYLAGYNEQFF. Written as DNA, the CDR3 is TGCGCCAGCAGCCAAGATCTTTATCTAGCGGGTTACAATGAGCAGTTCTTC.

This clonotype was counted many times. V and J are TRBV3-1 and TRBJ2-3; D unresolved. There are 12 residues in the CDR3. V was cut by 1 base and J by 10 bases, with 9 bases left in between. CDR1 and CDR2 (germline): LGHDT, YNNKEL (reference sequence). DNA of the CDR3: TGTGCCAGCAGCCAAGCGAGGAGTGCGCAGTATTTT. This gives the protein CASSQARSAQYF.

This clonotype was seen more than once but under ten times. This chain uses TRBV6-2 or TRBV6-3 with TRBJ1-5; the D gene is possibly TRBD1 (5 bases). Germline CDR1 reads MNHEY; CDR2 reads SVGEGT. The CDR3 loop spans 15 amino acids. The V end lost 5 bases, the J end lost 5 bases, and 16 bases lay between the germline ends. DNA for the CDR3: TGTGCCAGCAGTCAGGGCCCTTTGACCGATCAGCCCCAGCATTTT. Translated: CASSQGPLTDQPQHF.

The chain links TRBV9 to TRBJ2-1; 10 positions agree with TRBD2. The CDR3 is made up of 16 amino acids. Trimming cost V 4 bases and J 4 bases; bases outside gene matches: 8. The germline V gene encodes CDR1 SGDLS and CDR2 YYNGEE. Here the CDR3 reads CASSSSGTSEYNEQFF. In nucleotides, the CDR3 is TGTGCCAGCAGCTCATCCGGGACTAGCGAGTACAATGAGCAGTTCTTC.

At least ten counts were recorded for this clonotype. The V call is TRBV28, the J call TRBJ1-5; D unclear. V was trimmed by 2 bases and J by 4 bases, leaving 9 bases between them. This CDR3 region has 14 residues. Germline V lookup: CDR1 MDHEN, CDR2 SYDVKM. CDR3 sequence: CASSLEPLNQPQHF. CDR3 DNA sequence: TGTGCCAGCAGTTTAGAGCCACTTAATCAGCCCCAGCATTTT.

This clonotype was recorded at least ten times. The conserved final phenylalanine or tryptophan is absent from the CDR3, which likely points to a read error. No DNA is shown, since the ends of the CDR3 on it are uncertain; the CDR3 is the one TCRdb lists. The chain has TRBV28 and TRBJ2-1; the table's D call TRBD2 went unverified against the DNA. The CDR3 comprises 12 residues, both ends counted. CDR1 and CDR2 (germline): MDHEN, SYDVKM. The CDR3 loop reads CASSLAGTSPRL.

This clonotype showed up many times. This chain connects TRBV19 to TRBJ2-3; D not resolved. Trimming took off 5 bases at V and 2 bases at J, with 8 bases between the two ends. This CDR3 region has 13 residues. CDR1 and CDR2 (germline): LNHDA, SQIVND (reference sequence). The CDR3 sequence is CASSFQDTDTQYF. Written as DNA, the CDR3 is TGTGCCAGTAGTTTTCAGGACACAGATACGCAGTATTTT.

This clonotype was recorded many times. The chain combines TRBV3-1 with TRBJ2-1, with 7 bases matching TRBD1. CDR1 and CDR2 (germline): LGHDT, YNNKEL (reference sequence). There are 17 residues in the CDR3. V shed 0 bases and J 1 base; nucleotides not matched to a gene: 6. The DNA of the CDR3 is TGTGCCAGCAGCCAAGATTTTTGGGACAGTTCCTACAATGAGCAGTTCTTC. Amino acid sequence: CASSQDFWDSSYNEQFF.

A few counts support this clonotype. The chain uses TRBV15 and TRBJ2-2, with 8 bases identical to TRBD2. This CDR3 has 18 amino acids. V lost 0 bases and J lost 1; bases outside the gene matches: 7. The germline V gene has CDR1 LNHNV and CDR2 YYDKDF (reference sequence). The CDR3 DNA reads TGTGCCACCAGCAGAGATCGAGGACTAGCCCTGAACACCGGGGAGCTGTTTTTT. It codes for CATSRDRGLALNTGELFF.

This clonotype was seen a few times. The rearrangement links TRBV20-1 to TRBJ2-4, with 7 bases identical to TRBD2. The CDR3 covers 18 residues. The J segment lost 1 base and the V segment lost 2 bases, leaving 14 bases of the junction unmatched. Germline-derived CDR1 and CDR2 are DFQATT and SNEGSKA (reference sequence). This CDR3 reads CSARSAAGEERAKNIQYF. The CDR3 DNA reads as TGCAGTGCTAGAAGCGCTGCGGGAGAAGAAAGGGCCAAAAACATTCAGTACTTC.

This clonotype has at least ten counts. This chain connects TRBV12-3 or TRBV12-4 to TRBJ2-5, with 11 bases matching TRBD2. This CDR3 is 16 amino acids long. V shed 6 bases and J 4 bases; nucleotides not matched to a gene: 10. Written as DNA, the CDR3 is TGTGCCAGCAGCCAAACTAGCGGGAGAGGCCGAGAGACCCAGTACTTC. It is translated as CASSQTSGRGRETQYF.

This clonotype was recorded at least ten times. The chain carries TRBV4-3 and TRBJ1-2; the D is unclear. Germline V lookup: CDR1 LGHNA, CDR2 YSLEER. V shed 3 bases and J shed 3 bases, with 8 bases lying between them. There are 13 residues in the CDR3. The CDR3 sequence: CASSHENHYGYTF. The CDR3 bases are TGCGCCAGCAGCCACGAAAACCACTATGGCTACACCTTC.

In its sample, this clonotype was seen many times. This chain links TRBV19 with TRBJ2-2, with 9 bases lining up with TRBD1. The trim removed 5 bases at V and 0 bases at J, leaving 4 bases unmatched. The CDR3 length is 16 residues. Germline assignment: CDR1 LNHDA and CDR2 SQIVND (reference sequence). The CDR3 reads CASSFTGGANTGELFF. CDR3 nucleotide sequence: TGTGCCAGTAGTTTCACAGGGGGCGCGAACACCGGGGAGCTGTTTTTT.

Note on this clonotype: This may be a read error, as it is one base from a much larger clone. This chain links TRBV6-1 with TRBJ2-2; tentative D call: TRBD2 (5 bases). Germline CDR1 is MNHNS and CDR2 is SASEGT. The CDR3 extends over 17 amino acids. CDR3 DNA sequence: TGTACCAGCAGAGGGAAGGGTGTAATAGCGAACACCGGGGAGCTGTTTTTT. Amino acid sequence: CTSRGKGVIANTGELFF.

This clonotype was recorded many times. This chain links TRBV20-1 with TRBJ1-5; D gene unclear. CDR1 DFQATT and CDR2 SNEGSKA come from the germline V gene (reference sequence). The CDR3 is 15 residues long. V lost 3 bases and J 5 bases, leaving 17 bases between the germline ends. CDR3 DNA sequence: TGCAGTGCTAGCGGGGTTGGACGCGTGGATCAGCCCCAGCATTTT. Protein sequence: CSASGVGRVDQPQHF.

In this sample, this clonotype turned up a few times. The gene calls are TRBV28 and TRBJ1-5, with D uncertain. The V end was cut by 1 base, the J end by 4 bases, with 5 bases between. This CDR3 has 13 residues. CDR1 MDHEN and CDR2 SYDVKM come from the germline V gene. The CDR3 sequence: CASSLFQNQPQHF. CDR3 DNA: TGTGCCAGCAGTTTATTTCAGAATCAGCCCCAGCATTTT.

V is TRBV2 and J is TRBJ2-1, with TRBD2 as a possible D gene (6 bases). The germline CDR1 and CDR2 sequences are SNHLY and FYNNEI. Trimming removed 1 base from V and 3 bases from J, with 10 bases in between. The CDR3 sequence is 15 residues long. CDR3 residues: CASSEGTIFYNEQFF. The DNA of the CDR3 is TGTGCCAGCAGTGAAGGGACTATATTCTACAATGAGCAGTTCTTC.

This clonotype was detected ten times or more. The rearrangement uses TRBV7-9 and TRBJ2-4; the D gene is possibly TRBD2 (6 bases). Trimming stripped 3 bases from V and 2 bases from J, with 11 bases between. CDR1 is SEHNR and CDR2 is FQNEAQ in the germline V gene (reference sequence). The CDR3 has 15 amino acids. CDR3 residues: CASSFGGRSKNIQYF. The CDR3 DNA reads as TGTGCCAGCAGCTTTGGAGGGAGATCCAAAAACATTCAGTACTTC.

This clonotype has just a few counts. This chain joins TRBV19 and TRBJ2-2; D possibly corresponds to TRBD1 (6 bases). CDR1 is LNHDA and CDR2 is SQIVND in the germline V gene (reference sequence). This CDR3 comprises 14 residues. V was cut by 3 bases and J by 4 bases, with 9 bases left in between. CDR3 nucleotide sequence: TGTGCCAGTAGTATCCAGGGGTCCACCGGGGAGCTGTTTTTT. Encoded protein: CASSIQGSTGELFF.